These 15 T cell receptor beta chains came from one sample sequenced in a study of shared clonotypes between healthy human individuals. Some clones are missing from TCRdb's copy, which holds only in-frame ones; the method was immunoSEQ multiplex PCR. This sample yields around 2,000,000 clones, of which just under 95% are seen a single time; approximately 1% belongs to the top ten. CD45RO-negative, CCR7-positively selected cells formed the naive CD8 fraction, excluding terminally differentiated effector memory CD45RA+ cells. Source material: naive CD8+ T cells sorted from blood. The origin of the receptors is a man younger than 30 in good health.

The J gene is TRBJ2-7, the V gene TRBV27; 9 positions agree with TRBD2. This CDR3 is 15 amino acids long. J gave up 3 bases and V 0 bases, and 3 bases lay outside the gene matches. Germline CDR1 and CDR2: MNHEY and SMNVEV (reference sequence). The CDR3 DNA is TGTGCCAGCAGTTTATCGATAGCGGGGGACTACGAGCAGTACTTC. Translated: CASSLSIAGDYEQYF.

Details on this clone: The sample has other DNA sequences that encode this CDR3 too. The V call is TRBV19, the J call TRBJ2-1; D unclear. The germline V gene has CDR1 LNHDA and CDR2 SQIVND (reference sequence). The V and J ends lost 3 bases and 7 bases respectively, with 4 bases between them. The CDR3 extends over 11 amino acids. The CDR3 loop reads CASSISNEQFF. CDR3 nucleotide sequence: TGTGCCAGTAGTATCAGTAATGAGCAGTTCTTC.

The V call is TRBV2, the J call TRBJ1-1; perhaps TRBD1 as D (6 bases). The V end lost 10 bases, the J end lost 1 base, and 10 bases lay between the germline ends. The CDR3 totals 12 residues. Germline CDR1 is SNHLY and CDR2 is FYNNEI. The chain's CDR3 is CATGGWNTEAFF. For the CDR3, the DNA is TGTGCCACGGGGGGCTGGAACACTGAAGCTTTCTTT.

Comment on this clone: Its ends do not fully match the called genes, so a read error is possible. Written as DNA, the CDR3 is TGTGCTAGCAGCTTATTCGCGACTAGCGGGGTTATTTCCCCAGGGAATGAGCAGTTCTTC. Protein: CASSLFATSGVISPGNEQFF. The chain links TRBV7-7 to TRBJ2-1, with 11 bases matching TRBD2. CDR3 size: 20 residues. Per the germline V gene, CDR1 is SSHAT and CDR2 is FNYEAQ (reference sequence). Complete variable domain (other parts from reference TRBV7-7 and TRBJ2-1): GAGVSQSPRYKVTKRGQDVTLRCDPISSHATLYWYQQALGQGPEFLTYFNYEAQPDKSGLPSDRFSAERPEGSISTLTIQRTEQRDSAMYRCASSLFATSGVISPGNEQFFGPGTRLTVL.

The chain combines TRBV5-1 with TRBJ1-6; D call uncertain. The CDR3 covers 17 residues. The ends were cut back, 3 bases at V and 2 bases at J, with 15 bases in the middle. Looked up from germline, CDR1 is SGHRS and CDR2 is YFSETQ. Here the CDR3 reads CASSYHDRRTYNSPLHF. DNA for the CDR3: TGCGCCAGCAGCTACCACGACCGCCGAACCTATAATTCACCCCTCCACTTT.

This clone was found once. This chain connects TRBV11-3 to TRBJ2-2; no reliable D call. The V gene's germline CDR1 is SGHNT and CDR2 YENEEA. This CDR3 region has 13 residues. V shed 6 bases and J shed 8 bases, with 13 bases lying between them. CDR3 sequence reads: CASREDPSGELFF. CDR3 DNA: TGTGCCAGCAGAGAGGACCCTTCAGGGGAGCTGTTTTTT.

This clone showed up just once. This chain joins TRBV27 and TRBJ1-1; no firm D call. The CDR3 covers 14 residues. CDR1 is MNHEY, CDR2 SMNVEV, per germline (reference sequence). V lost 0 bases and J 4 bases, leaving 9 bases between the germline ends. The CDR3 nucleotides read TGTGCCAGCAGTTTATCGCGGGGAGGCACTGAAGCTTTCTTT. This encodes CASSLSRGGTEAFF.

V is TRBV2 and J is TRBJ2-3; D call uncertain. Germline lookup yields CDR1 SNHLY and CDR2 FYNNEI. The CDR3 covers 15 residues. Trimming removed 6 bases at V and 0 bases at J, with 13 bases between. CDR3 DNA sequence: TGTGCCAGCAGCCCGATAACTGATAGCACAGATACGCAGTATTTT. This translates into CASSPITDSTDTQYF.

The chain carries TRBV21-1 and TRBJ1-4. TRBV21-1 is a known pseudogene. The CDR3 has 14 residues. CDR3 loop: CASRKWTTNEKLFF. The DNA for the CDR3 is TGTGCCAGCAGGAAATGGACAACTAATGAAAAACTGTTTTTT.

The chain uses TRBV6-1 and TRBJ1-1; D is undetermined. The CDR3 contains 16 residues. Germline V gene data show CDR1 as MNHNS and CDR2 as SASEGT. Trimming removed 4 bases at V and 4 bases at J, with 19 bases between. As DNA, the CDR3 is TGTGCCAGCAGTGCAATCACAGTTAACCTTGGCACTGAAGCTTTCTTT. Encoded protein: CASSAITVNLGTEAFF.

The chain carries TRBV5-1 and TRBJ2-7; 9 bases align to TRBD2. V dropped 4 bases and J dropped 3; count of bases not matched to a gene: 8. The length of the CDR3 is 15 residues. In germline, CDR1 is SGHRS, CDR2 YFSETQ. CDR3 bases: TGCGCCAGCAGCGTGACTAGCGGTACCTACTACGAGCAGTACTTC. Its translation: CASSVTSGTYYEQYF.

The gene calls are TRBV6-6 and TRBJ2-2; D remains ambiguous. The CDR3 has 15 residues. CDR1 MNHNY and CDR2 SVGAGI come from the germline V gene (reference sequence). V lost 3 bases, J lost 4 bases, and 12 bases lay in between. CDR3 nucleotide sequence: TGTGCCAGCAGTTATTGGCCCGAGAGCACCGGGGAGCTGTTTTTT. Translated: CASSYWPESTGELFF.

This chain joins TRBV28 and TRBJ2-1, with 11 bases aligning to TRBD2. V lost 6 bases to trimming and J lost 4 bases; unmatched junction nucleotides: 14. Germline lookup yields CDR1 MDHEN and CDR2 SYDVKM. The CDR3 runs 18 residues. CDR3 coding DNA: TGTGCCAGCAGGGACGTTAGTCGACTAGCGGGGAGGTACAATGAGCAGTTCTTC. Protein: CASRDVSRLAGRYNEQFF.

V gene TRBV4-1 combines with J gene TRBJ2-7; D unclear. Looked up from germline, CDR1 is MGHRA and CDR2 is YSYEKL. CDR3 size: 16 residues. V was clipped by 0 bases and J by 3 bases, with 15 bases between them. The CDR3 region is CASSQDGSIASYEQYF. The CDR3 region has the DNA TGCGCCAGCAGCCAAGATGGGTCTATAGCAAGCTACGAGCAGTACTTC.

This chain uses TRBV27 with TRBJ1-1, with D unclear. V lost 1 base and J lost 3, with 6 bases in between. Germline CDR1 is MNHEY and CDR2 is SMNVEV (reference sequence). CDR3 length equals 13 residues. CDR3 sequence: CASSLFSYTEAFF. CDR3 DNA: TGTGCCAGCAGTTTATTTTCCTACACTGAAGCTTTCTTT.